This T cell receptor beta chain was captured by sequencing in a study of blood T cell repertoires in COVID-19. About the research overall: Researchers got acute and convalescent COVID-19 samples from the United States, Italy and Spain. The cDNA or gDNA used as material had been derived from T cells, B-cell-depleted T cells, or PBMCs.

Germline CDR1 SGHVS, CDR2 FNYEAQ. V was clipped by 2 bases and J by 10 bases; unmatched bases: 5. The CDR3 spans 14 residues. Source study methods: Amplification of reference gene primers was used by the study to estimate nucleated cell counts. Only in-frame clones appear in the TCRdb table, and some are missing; sequencing was by immunoSEQ multiplex PCR. V and J calls and clone size are copied from that table; D and trimming were computed from the DNA. The table includes over 25,000 clones, approximately 90% detected once. What was sequenced was peripheral blood. This sequence was found in a man in his fifties or sixties with acute or convalescent COVID-19. The rearrangement uses TRBV7-6 and TRBJ1-6, with 7 bases aligning to TRBD1. Written as DNA, the CDR3 is TGTGCCAGCAGCTTACAGGGGGATCGGTCACCCCTCCACTTT. Amino acids: CASSLQGDRSPLHF.